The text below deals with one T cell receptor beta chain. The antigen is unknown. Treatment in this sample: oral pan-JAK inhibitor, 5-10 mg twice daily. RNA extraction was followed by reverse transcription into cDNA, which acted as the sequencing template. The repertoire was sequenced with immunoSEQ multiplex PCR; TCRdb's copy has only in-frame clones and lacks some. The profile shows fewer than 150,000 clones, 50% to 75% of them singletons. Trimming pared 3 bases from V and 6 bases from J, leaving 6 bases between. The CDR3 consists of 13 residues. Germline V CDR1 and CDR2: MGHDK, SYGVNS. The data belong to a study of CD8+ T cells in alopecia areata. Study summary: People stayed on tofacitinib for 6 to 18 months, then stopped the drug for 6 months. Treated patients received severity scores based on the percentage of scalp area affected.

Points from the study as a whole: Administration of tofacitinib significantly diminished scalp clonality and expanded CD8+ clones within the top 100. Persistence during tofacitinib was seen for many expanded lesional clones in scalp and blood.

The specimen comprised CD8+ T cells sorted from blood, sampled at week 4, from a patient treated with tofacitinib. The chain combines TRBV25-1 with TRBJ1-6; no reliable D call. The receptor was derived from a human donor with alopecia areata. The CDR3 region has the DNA TGTGCCAGCAGTGATTACAGTAATTCACCCCTCCACTTT. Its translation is CASSDYSNSPLHF.